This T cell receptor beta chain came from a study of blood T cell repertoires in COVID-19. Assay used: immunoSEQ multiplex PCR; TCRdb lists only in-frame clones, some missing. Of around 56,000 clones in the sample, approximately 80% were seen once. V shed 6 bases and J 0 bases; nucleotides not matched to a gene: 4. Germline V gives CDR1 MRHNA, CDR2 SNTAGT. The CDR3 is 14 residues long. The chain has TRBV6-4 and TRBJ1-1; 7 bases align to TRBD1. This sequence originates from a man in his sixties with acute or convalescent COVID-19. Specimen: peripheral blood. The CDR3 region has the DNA TGTGCCAGCAGAAGGGGGCCTTTGAACACTGAAGCTTTCTTT. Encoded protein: CASRRGPLNTEAFF.